Listed below are T cell receptor beta chains from one sample, sequenced in a study of T cell responses to AZD1222 COVID-19 vaccine. Using immunoSEQ multiplex PCR, the repertoire was profiled, and TCRdb retains in-frame clones only, with some absent. The sample lists around 180,000 clones; 94% were seen once. The sequencing here drew on peripheral blood, taken on day 0 of AZD1222 vaccination. The source is an adult in good health. Both conserved end residues are part of each CDR3. A D gene is named only where the DNA matches it firmly. Only some rows state a clone size, as once, few, many or a class for expanded clones.

J gene	CDR3 length	D gene	V gene	clone size	CDR3 protein	CDR3 DNA
TRBJ1-6	14	TRBD1	TRBV19	-	CASSWTGGNSPLHF	TGTGCCAGTAGTTGGACAGGGGGTAATTCACCCCTCCACTTT
TRBJ2-4	18	TRBD2	TRBV18	once	CASSPERSGTLAKNIQYF	TGTGCCAGCTCACCCGAGCGGAGCGGGACTCTAGCCAAAAACATTCAGTACTTC
TRBJ1-2	15	TRBD1	TRBV6-5	-	CASSLGSGTAYGYTF	TGTGCCAGCAGTCTTGGTTCGGGGACAGCCTATGGCTACACCTTC
TRBJ2-7	12	-	TRBV18	-	CASSRADYEQYF	TGTGCCAGCTCTCGAGCGGACTACGAGCAGTACTTC
TRBJ2-1	15	-	TRBV6-5	few	CASSYGSGAGNEQFF	TGTGCCAGCAGTTACGGTTCGGGGGCTGGCAATGAGCAGTTCTTC
TRBJ1-1	14	TRBD1	TRBV7-2	-	CASSFPDRGRGAFF	TGTGCCAGCAGCTTCCCTGACAGGGGCAGGGGAGCTTTCTTT
TRBJ2-7	10	-	TRBV20-1	-	CSAGSYEQYF	TGCAGTGCCGGGTCCTACGAGCAGTACTTC
TRBJ1-1	13	-	TRBV5-1	once	CASSYGKNTEAFF	TGCGCCAGCAGCTACGGTAAGAACACTGAAGCTTTCTTT
TRBJ1-1	11	-	TRBV27	-	CASMNGTEAFF	TGTGCCAGCATGAATGGAACTGAAGCTTTCTTT
TRBJ1-2	12	-	TRBV28	-	CASSLYDYGYTF	TGTGCCAGCAGTTTATACGACTATGGCTACACCTTC
TRBJ2-5	14	-	TRBV15	-	CATSRDGRRETQYF	TGTGCCACCAGCAGAGATGGGAGGCGAGAGACCCAGTACTTC
TRBJ2-3	16	-	TRBV7-9	-	CASSLVPTGATDTQYF	TGTGCCAGCAGCTTAGTTCCAACGGGAGCAACAGATACGCAGTATTTT
TRBJ1-2	13	-	TRBV19	-	CASSIVGLGGYTF	TGTGCCAGTAGTATAGTCGGGTTAGGTGGCTACACCTTC
TRBJ2-2	11	-	TRBV6-5	once	CASQGTGELFF	TGTGCCAGCCAGGGTACCGGGGAGCTGTTTTTT
TRBJ1-5	14	-	TRBV6-2/TRBV6-3	-	CASSSQLFHQPQHF	TGTGCCAGCAGTTCTCAGCTCTTTCATCAGCCCCAGCATTTT
TRBJ1-2	15	TRBD1	TRBV7-2	-	CASSLSGQGVEGYTF	TGTGCCAGCAGCTTATCCGGACAGGGAGTGGAAGGCTACACCTTC
TRBJ2-3	14	TRBD1	TRBV18	-	CASSPSGGADTQYF	TGTGCCAGCTCACCGTCAGGGGGCGCAGATACGCAGTATTTT
TRBJ1-2	13	-	TRBV12-3/TRBV12-4	once	CASMDQGRRGYTF	TGTGCCAGCATGGATCAGGGCCGTAGAGGCTACACCTTC
TRBJ1-1	14	TRBD1	TRBV27	-	CASASTGLNTEAFF	TGTGCCAGCGCGTCGACAGGGTTGAACACTGAAGCTTTCTTT
TRBJ1-1	13	TRBD1	TRBV11-2	-	CASSSTGVAEAFF	TGTGCCAGCAGCTCTACAGGGGTGGCTGAAGCTTTCTTT
TRBJ1-1	13	TRBD1	TRBV6-1	once	CASSEPGQVEAFF	TGTGCCAGCAGTGAACCGGGACAGGTTGAAGCTTTCTTT
TRBJ2-1	14	-	TRBV6-5	once	CASSYAGSINEQFF	TGTGCCAGCAGTTACGCTGGTAGCATCAATGAGCAGTTCTTC
TRBJ2-3	15	TRBD2	TRBV6-2/TRBV6-3	-	CASSFGAGGVDTQYF	TGTGCCAGCAGTTTCGGAGCGGGAGGGGTAGATACGCAGTATTTT
TRBJ2-2	16	TRBD2	TRBV3-1/TRBV3-2	-	CASSQGLAGGPGELFF	TGTGCCAGCAGCCAAGGTTTAGCGGGAGGGCCCGGGGAGCTGTTTTTT
TRBJ1-4	13	-	TRBV29-1	-	CSVAGTLDEKLFF	TGCAGCGTTGCAGGGACCCTCGACGAAAAACTGTTTTTT
TRBJ2-1	16	TRBD2	TRBV3-1/TRBV3-2	-	CASSNRGMGGVNEQFF	TGTGCCAGCAGCAACCGTGGGATGGGAGGGGTCAATGAGCAGTTCTTC
TRBJ1-4	13	-	TRBV10-3	few	CAISRADNEKLFF	TGTGCCATCTCTCGGGCGGATAATGAAAAACTGTTTTTT
TRBJ2-1	15	TRBD1	TRBV7-9	few	CASSFLGQGNNEQFF	TGTGCCAGCAGCTTTTTGGGACAGGGAAACAATGAGCAGTTCTTC
TRBJ2-1	16	-	TRBV13	-	CASSRYRDTPYNEQFF	TGTGCCAGCAGCAGATACCGGGACACCCCCTACAATGAGCAGTTCTTC
TRBJ1-5	12	-	TRBV19	-	CASSPYNQPQHF	TGTGCCAGTAGTCCCTACAATCAGCCCCAGCATTTT
TRBJ2-7	12	-	TRBV15	-	CATSVGPGEQYF	TGTGCCACCAGTGTGGGCCCGGGCGAGCAGTACTTC
TRBJ2-5	16	-	TRBV5-4	-	CASSFQSAGNTETQYF	TGTGCCAGCAGCTTCCAGTCGGCGGGAAACACAGAGACCCAGTACTTC